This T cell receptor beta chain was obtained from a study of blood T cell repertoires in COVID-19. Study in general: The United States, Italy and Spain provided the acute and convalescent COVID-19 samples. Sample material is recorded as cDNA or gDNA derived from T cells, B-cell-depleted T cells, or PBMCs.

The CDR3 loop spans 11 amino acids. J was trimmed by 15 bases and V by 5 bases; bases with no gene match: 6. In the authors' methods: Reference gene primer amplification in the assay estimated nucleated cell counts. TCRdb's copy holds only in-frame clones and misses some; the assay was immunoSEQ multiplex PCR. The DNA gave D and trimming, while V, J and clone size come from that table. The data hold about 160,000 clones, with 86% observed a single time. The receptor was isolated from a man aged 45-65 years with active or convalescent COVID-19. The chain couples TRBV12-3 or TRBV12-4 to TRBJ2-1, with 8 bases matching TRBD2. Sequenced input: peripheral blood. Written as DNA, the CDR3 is TGTGCCAGCAGTCCGGGACTAGTGGGGTTCTTC. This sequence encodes CASSPGLVGFF.